Listed below are T cell receptor beta chains from one sample, sequenced in a study of PD-L1 blockade in urothelial cancer. Sequencing was performed with immunoSEQ multiplex PCR; in TCRdb, only in-frame clones are kept and a portion is missing. The sample lists fewer than 65,000 clones; roughly four fifths were seen once. The sequenced sample was PBMCs, obtained around atezolizumab (anti-PD-L1) treatment. The receptors come from a man in his sixties or seventies with urothelial cancer. The CDR3 runs from the conserved cysteine through the conserved F or W. The order of the fields is clone size, D gene, V gene, J gene, CDR3 DNA, CDR3 protein. The D gene is left open where the match is weak. Clone size is shown for a subset of rows, as once, few, many or a class of expanded clone.

abundance: -
d_gene: -
v_gene: TRBV5-6
j_gene: TRBJ1-3
CDR3nt: TGTGCCAGCAGCGGGGGCGCCGGAAACACCATATATTTT
CDR3aa: CASSGGAGNTIYF

abundance: -
d_gene: TRBD2
v_gene: TRBV7-9
j_gene: TRBJ2-1
CDR3nt: TGTGCCAGCAGCTCTAGCGGGAAACACAATGAGCAGTTCTTC
CDR3aa: CASSSSGKHNEQFF

abundance: -
d_gene: -
v_gene: TRBV11-2
j_gene: TRBJ2-2
CDR3nt: TGTGCCAGCAGCCTTCAATTAGCGGTCGGGGAGCTGTTTTTT
CDR3aa: CASSLQLAVGELFF

abundance: -
d_gene: -
v_gene: TRBV4-3
j_gene: TRBJ1-4
CDR3nt: TGCGCCAGCAGCCTGGAGCACTCTGCAACTAATGAAAAACTGTTTTTT
CDR3aa: CASSLEHSATNEKLFF

abundance: -
d_gene: -
v_gene: TRBV10-1
j_gene: TRBJ2-7
CDR3nt: TGCGCCAGCAGTGAGTACGGAGGTTACGAGCAGTACTTC
CDR3aa: CASSEYGGYEQYF

abundance: -
d_gene: -
v_gene: TRBV9
j_gene: TRBJ2-1
CDR3nt: TGTGCCAGCAGCGCCCATAGTGGGATAGCGAACAATGAGCAGTTCTTC
CDR3aa: CASSAHSGIANNEQFF

abundance: -
d_gene: -
v_gene: TRBV10-3
j_gene: TRBJ1-4
CDR3nt: TGTGCCATCAGCAACGGTGGAGACGAAAAACTGTTTTTT
CDR3aa: CAISNGGDEKLFF

abundance: -
d_gene: TRBD1
v_gene: TRBV7-8
j_gene: TRBJ2-4
CDR3nt: TGTGCCAGCAGCTTACCATCGGACAGGGCGGACATTCAGTACTTC
CDR3aa: CASSLPSDRADIQYF

abundance: -
d_gene: -
v_gene: TRBV19
j_gene: TRBJ1-4
CDR3nt: TGTGCCAGTAAGATGGGAGACACTAATGAAAAACTGTTTTTT
CDR3aa: CASKMGDTNEKLFF

abundance: -
d_gene: -
v_gene: TRBV6-5
j_gene: TRBJ2-5
CDR3nt: TGTGCCAGCAGCCGGGGACTGATGGGGGAGACCCAGTACTTC
CDR3aa: CASSRGLMGETQYF

abundance: -
d_gene: TRBD1
v_gene: TRBV7-9
j_gene: TRBJ1-2
CDR3nt: TGTGCCAGCAGCGGGACAGCCAACTATGGCTACACCTTC
CDR3aa: CASSGTANYGYTF

abundance: once
d_gene: -
v_gene: TRBV4-1
j_gene: TRBJ2-7
CDR3nt: TGCGCCAGCAGCCAAGGGTTTAGCGAAACCTACGAGCAGTACTTC
CDR3aa: CASSQGFSETYEQYF

abundance: -
d_gene: -
v_gene: TRBV30
j_gene: TRBJ2-5
CDR3nt: TGTGCCTGGAGTCACCAGGGGGAGACCCAGTACTTC
CDR3aa: CAWSHQGETQYF

abundance: -
d_gene: TRBD1
v_gene: TRBV11-3
j_gene: TRBJ2-7
CDR3nt: TGTGCCAGCAGCCCCGGACAGGGCTACGAGCAGTACTTC
CDR3aa: CASSPGQGYEQYF

abundance: -
d_gene: -
v_gene: TRBV28
j_gene: TRBJ1-1
CDR3nt: TGTGCCAGCAGTTTACAGAACATGAACACTGAAGCTTTCTTT
CDR3aa: CASSLQNMNTEAFF

abundance: -
d_gene: -
v_gene: TRBV29-1
j_gene: TRBJ2-3
CDR3nt: TGCAGCGGTTCGGAAGCGGGAGATACGCAGTATTTT
CDR3aa: CSGSEAGDTQYF

abundance: -
d_gene: TRBD1
v_gene: TRBV7-2
j_gene: TRBJ1-1
CDR3nt: TGTGCCAGCAGCTACAAGACAGGGTTGGGGAACACTGAAGCTTTCTTT
CDR3aa: CASSYKTGLGNTEAFF

abundance: once
d_gene: -
v_gene: TRBV9
j_gene: TRBJ2-1
CDR3nt: TGTGCCAGCAGCGTGAGGATGACTCCGAACAATGAGCAGTTCTTC
CDR3aa: CASSVRMTPNNEQFF

abundance: -
d_gene: TRBD2
v_gene: TRBV15
j_gene: TRBJ2-1
CDR3nt: TGTGCCACCAGCAAAGAGGTCGGCGGGGGGGATTTCAATGAGCAGTTCTTC
CDR3aa: CATSKEVGGGDFNEQFF

abundance: -
d_gene: -
v_gene: TRBV18
j_gene: TRBJ2-7
CDR3nt: TGTGCCAGCTCACCACCGGGCAGGGCAAGCTCCGAGCAGTACTTC
CDR3aa: CASSPPGRASSEQYF

abundance: -
d_gene: -
v_gene: TRBV28
j_gene: TRBJ2-7
CDR3nt: TGTGCCAGCAGTCCCGGGACTGGGAAGACCTACGAGCAGTACTTC
CDR3aa: CASSPGTGKTYEQYF

abundance: -
d_gene: -
v_gene: TRBV7-2
j_gene: TRBJ2-2
CDR3nt: TGTGCCAGCAGCTTTTTTGAGGGAGGCCTTGTTGGGGAGCTGTTTTTT
CDR3aa: CASSFFEGGLVGELFF

abundance: -
d_gene: -
v_gene: TRBV7-9
j_gene: TRBJ1-4
CDR3nt: TGTGCCAGCAGCCAACAGGGTTTTGGGGAAAAACTGTTTTTT
CDR3aa: CASSQQGFGEKLFF

abundance: few
d_gene: -
v_gene: TRBV7-9
j_gene: TRBJ1-1
CDR3nt: TGTGCCACCGAAGTAGGGGTAGCGAACACTGAAGCTTTCTTT
CDR3aa: CATEVGVANTEAFF

abundance: once
d_gene: -
v_gene: TRBV5-1
j_gene: TRBJ1-3
CDR3nt: TGCGCCAGCAGCCCACAGGGAAATGGAAACACCATATATTTT
CDR3aa: CASSPQGNGNTIYF

abundance: -
d_gene: TRBD2
v_gene: TRBV11-3
j_gene: TRBJ2-3
CDR3nt: TGTGCCAGCAGCGGCCGGACTAGCGGGAGCACAGATACGCAGTATTTT
CDR3aa: CASSGRTSGSTDTQYF

abundance: -
d_gene: TRBD2
v_gene: TRBV5-1
j_gene: TRBJ2-2
CDR3nt: TGCGCCAGCAGCCAGGGAGGGACCGGGGAGCTGTTTTTT
CDR3aa: CASSQGGTGELFF

abundance: -
d_gene: -
v_gene: TRBV7-3
j_gene: TRBJ2-1
CDR3nt: TGTGCCAGCAGCCAAGGGGCCAGCGGGCCTTACAATGAGCAGTTCTTC
CDR3aa: CASSQGASGPYNEQFF

abundance: once
d_gene: -
v_gene: TRBV11-3
j_gene: TRBJ1-1
CDR3nt: TGTGCCAGCAGCTTCTACAGGAAGGGCACTGAAGCTTTCTTT
CDR3aa: CASSFYRKGTEAFF

abundance: -
d_gene: -
v_gene: TRBV7-9
j_gene: TRBJ2-7
CDR3nt: TGTGCCAGCAGCTTAGCGTCCGGCGGCGAGCAGTACTTC
CDR3aa: CASSLASGGEQYF

abundance: once
d_gene: -
v_gene: TRBV19
j_gene: TRBJ1-1
CDR3nt: TGTGCCAGTAGTACACATGGCGGGGGTTTTACTGAAGCTTTCTTT
CDR3aa: CASSTHGGGFTEAFF

abundance: -
d_gene: TRBD2
v_gene: TRBV28
j_gene: TRBJ2-7
CDR3nt: TGTGCCAGCAGACAGCGTGGGACTAGCGGGGCATACGAGCAGTACTTC
CDR3aa: CASRQRGTSGAYEQYF